The 18 T cell receptor beta chains given below trace back to one sample, sequenced in a study of T-cell memory formation after mild COVID-19. Each CDR3 protein gets one entry after TCRdb re-called the 5' RACE reads with MiXCR. This table has under 400,000 distinct CDR3 sequences, around 27% appearing once. The sequencing input was PBMCs or a T cell subset sorted from them (not recorded which). These receptors came from an adult woman who had mild COVID-19 (a few samples of this study predate the infection). Cell type and time point are not known.

This chain joins TRBV5-1 and TRBJ2-2; 11 bases map to TRBD2. Germline V gene lookup returns CDR1 SGHRS and CDR2 YFSETQ. Trimming removed 3 bases from V and 2 bases from J; junction bases left unmatched: 3. This CDR3 has 16 amino acids. CDR3 sequence (DNA): TGCGCCAGCAGCTCAGGACTAGCGGGTAACACCGGGGAGCTGTTTTTT. Translation gives CASSSGLAGNTGELFF. Together with reference TRBV5-1 and TRBJ2-2, the CDR3 gives the full variable domain: KAGVTQTPRYLIKTRGQQVTLSCSPISGHRSVSWYQQTPGQGLQFLFEYFSETQRNKGNFPGRFSGRQFSNSRSEMNVSTLELGDSALYLCASSSGLAGNTGELFFGEGSRLTVL.

This chain uses TRBV4-1 with TRBJ2-1; D tentatively reads TRBD1 or TRBD2 (6 bases each). The CDR3 spans 15 residues. Germline CDR1 reads MGHRA; CDR2 reads YSYEKL. Between the trimmed V and J ends, which lost 5 bases and 4 bases, there was a span of 15 bases. CDR3 residues: CASSEWGAIYNEQFF. CDR3 in DNA: TGCGCCAGCAGCGAGTGGGGGGCCATTTACAATGAGCAGTTCTTC.

The V gene is TRBV7-2, the J gene TRBJ2-3; 15 bases map to TRBD2. The CDR3 runs 17 residues. J gave up 5 bases and V 4 bases, and 7 bases lay outside the gene matches. The germline V gene has CDR1 SGHTA and CDR2 FQGNSA. The CDR3 loop is CASSSGLAGGYLDTQYF. In nucleotides, the CDR3 is TGTGCCAGCAGCTCTGGACTAGCGGGAGGGTACCTAGATACGCAGTATTTT.

In this sample, this clonotype turned up once. This chain uses TRBV20-1 with TRBJ2-7; maybe TRBD1 (6 bases). The CDR3 runs 14 residues. The V end was cut by 0 bases, the J end by 2 bases, with 11 bases between. Germline V lookup: CDR1 DFQATT, CDR2 SNEGSKA (reference sequence). The CDR3 DNA reads as TGCAGTGCTAGAGATGGGGCAGGGGCCTACGAGCAGTACTTC. It codes for CSARDGAGAYEQYF.

This rearrangement joins TRBV29-1 to TRBJ2-1; TRBD2 matches 9 bases. The germline V gene has CDR1 SQVTM and CDR2 ANQGSEA. The CDR3 length is 18 residues. Trimming cost V 2 bases and J 3 bases; bases outside gene matches: 14. CDR3 in DNA: TGCAGCGTTGAACCCGCGGCCCGACTAGCGGACCTCTACAATGAGCAGTTCTTC. It codes for CSVEPAARLADLYNEQFF.

This clonotype was recorded a few times. This chain links TRBV20-1 with TRBJ1-1; the D is unclear. Germline CDR1 reads DFQATT; CDR2 reads SNEGSKA (reference sequence). The V end lost 2 bases, the J end lost 0 bases, and 4 bases lay between the germline ends. CDR3 length equals 12 residues. The CDR3 nucleotides are TGCAGTGCTAGACAGGTGAACACTGAAGCTTTCTTT. Protein sequence: CSARQVNTEAFF.

This clonotype was picked up a small number of times. The chain carries TRBV19 and TRBJ2-1; TRBD2 matches 8 bases. Germline values: CDR1 LNHDA, CDR2 SQIVND (reference sequence). J was trimmed by 7 bases and V by 6 bases; bases with no gene match: 8. The CDR3 covers 14 residues. CDR3 nucleotide sequence: TGTGCCAGTAGACTCGGCGGGGGGCGAAATGAGCAGTTCTTC. This gives the protein CASRLGGGRNEQFF.

This chain connects TRBV5-1 to TRBJ1-2; 10 bases are shared with TRBD1. CDR1 and CDR2 from the germline V gene are SGHRS and YFSETQ. V shed 4 bases, J shed 8 bases, and the junction held 8 bases outside the gene matches. This CDR3 spans 14 amino acids. CDR3 in amino acids: CASSLTGGAFGYTF. The CDR3 DNA reads as TGCGCCAGCAGCCTGACAGGGGGCGCATTCGGCTACACCTTC.

This clonotype was observed a handful of times. The rearrangement joins TRBV21-1 to TRBJ2-7; the table calls TRBD1, which could not be checked here. TRBV21-1 corresponds to a pseudogene. CDR3 length equals 13 residues. The CDR3 region has the DNA TGTGCCAGCACCCTAAGTTCCCCTTACGAGCAGTACTTC. Protein product: CASTLSSPYEQYF.

This clonotype was counted ten times or more. This chain links TRBV7-2 with TRBJ1-2, with D possibly TRBD1 on 6 matching bases. The V and J ends lost 0 bases and 0 bases respectively, with 8 bases between them. The CDR3 loop spans 15 amino acids. Germline loops: CDR1 SGHTA, CDR2 FQGNSA. The chain's CDR3 is CASSLAGGANYGYTF. The CDR3 DNA reads TGTGCCAGCAGCTTAGCGGGGGGCGCTAACTATGGCTACACCTTC.

The V gene is TRBV7-3, the J gene TRBJ1-5, with 7 bases identical to TRBD1. Germline loops: CDR1 SGHTA, CDR2 FQGTGA. The V and J ends lost 1 base and 5 bases, in that order; junction bases with no gene match: 8. This CDR3 region has 16 residues. The CDR3, as DNA: TGTGCCAGCAGCTTAAATAGGCACAGGGGTGATCAGCCCCAGCATTTT. This sequence encodes CASSLNRHRGDQPQHF.

V gene TRBV5-5 combines with J gene TRBJ1-2; 7 bases fit TRBD1. CDR1 SGHKS and CDR2 YYEKEE come from the germline V gene (reference sequence). V lost 4 bases, J lost 4 bases, and 7 bases stayed unmatched. CDR3 length: 14 residues. CDR3 sequence: CASSPGTDIYGYTF. The CDR3 coding sequence is TGTGCCAGCAGCCCCGGGACAGACATCTATGGCTACACCTTC.

This clonotype was seen a handful of times. The chain carries TRBV5-1 and TRBJ2-1, with D perhaps matching TRBD2 (6 bases). CDR3 size: 14 residues. Germline values: CDR1 SGHRS, CDR2 YFSETQ. V lost 3 bases and J 5 bases, leaving 12 bases between the germline ends. In DNA form, the CDR3 reads TGCGCCAGCAGCTCCGGGACTGCTCACAATGAGCAGTTCTTC. This sequence encodes CASSSGTAHNEQFF.

This clonotype was detected a few times. Written as DNA, the CDR3 is TGTGCCACCAGCAGGTCAAGGGGGACCTACGAGCAGTACTTC. This sequence encodes CATSRSRGTYEQYF. This chain uses TRBV15 with TRBJ2-7; possibly TRBD1 for D (6 bases). The ends were cut back, 3 bases at V and 2 bases at J, with 11 bases in the middle. Germline lookup yields CDR1 LNHNV and CDR2 YYDKDF (reference sequence). The CDR3 is 14 residues long.

The chain joins TRBV14 to TRBJ2-4; D is perhaps TRBD1 (6 bases). CDR1 SGHDN and CDR2 FVKESK come from the germline V gene. V lost 4 bases and J 0 bases, leaving 19 bases between the germline ends. This CDR3 contains 18 residues. The CDR3 DNA reads TGTGCCAGCAGCCCTTATGGTGCAGGGGACATAGCCAAAAACATTCAGTACTTC. It encodes CASSPYGAGDIAKNIQYF.

This chain joins TRBV6-2 or TRBV6-3 and TRBJ2-7, with a possible D match to TRBD2 (5 bases). The CDR3 is 14 residues long. The V end was cut by 5 bases, the J end by 2 bases, with 13 bases between. Germline CDR1 MNHEY, CDR2 SVGEGT. Here the CDR3 DNA reads TGTGCCAGCAGTACGTCCGGGGTTACCTACGAGCAGTACTTC. This gives the protein CASSTSGVTYEQYF.

This clonotype was detected a few times. The chain is built from TRBV12-3 or TRBV12-4 and TRBJ2-3, with 14 positions matching TRBD2. This CDR3 region has 17 residues. Trimming at V came to 6 bases and at J to 5 bases, leaving 10 bases not matched to a gene. The CDR3 DNA follows: TGTGCCAGCAGCCCGGGGGGCGGGACTAGCGGGAGAGATACGCAGTATTTT. The encoded protein is CASSPGGGTSGRDTQYF.

The V and J genes are TRBV3-1 and TRBJ2-7, with 13 positions matching TRBD2. The CDR3 has 14 residues. Germline-derived CDR1 and CDR2 are LGHDT and YNNKEL (reference sequence). V was clipped by 4 bases and J by 6 bases; unmatched bases: 3. CDR3 sequence (DNA): TGTGCCAGCAGCCCGGGACTAGCGGGAAGCGAGCAGTACTTC. It yields the protein CASSPGLAGSEQYF.